The entry that follows covers one TCR beta chain sequence. This specimen belongs to a study of T cells after somatic rescue of genetic block. Sequencing used immunoSEQ multiplex PCR; TCRdb keeps in-frame clones, though not all of them. In the table there are more than 70,000 clones, approximately 90% of which are singletons. Trimming took 2 bases from V and 3 from J; bases not matched to a gene: 4. The CDR3 extends over 15 amino acids. Germline V gene data show CDR1 as MNHEY and CDR2 as SVGAGI. The material sequenced was peripheral blood mononuclear cells (PBMCs). This chain joins TRBV6-5 and TRBJ1-3; 7 nucleotides align to TRBD1. The TCR sequence derives from a woman aged 18-29 years. The CDR3 protein is CASSYGRGYGNTIYF. The CDR3 nucleotides are TGTGCCAGCAGTTACGGCAGGGGGTATGGAAACACCATATATTTT.